Detailed here is one T cell receptor beta chain. The entry originates in a study of T-cell reconstitution after alpha-beta-depleted transplantation in children. Unique molecular identifiers were incorporated when the TCRbeta library was constructed. TCRdb fed the PCR reads into MiXCR, producing one record per CDR3 protein. The sample lists 250,000 to 300,000 distinct CDR3 sequences; nearly 10% were seen once. Sequencing was performed on PBMCs from the stem cell graft donor, taken from the stem cell graft. The TCR was taken from a human donor who donated a stem cell graft to a child with SCID.

This CDR3 is CASSLGRGPDTQYF. CDR3 DNA sequence: TGTGCCAGCAGCTTGGGAAGGGGCCCAGATACGCAGTATTTT. This chain links TRBV5-6 with TRBJ2-3; TRBD1 is a possible D gene (5 bases). V lost 0 bases to trimming and J lost 4 bases, with 9 bases between them. This CDR3 contains 14 residues. Per the germline V gene, CDR1 is SGHDT and CDR2 is YYEEEE.